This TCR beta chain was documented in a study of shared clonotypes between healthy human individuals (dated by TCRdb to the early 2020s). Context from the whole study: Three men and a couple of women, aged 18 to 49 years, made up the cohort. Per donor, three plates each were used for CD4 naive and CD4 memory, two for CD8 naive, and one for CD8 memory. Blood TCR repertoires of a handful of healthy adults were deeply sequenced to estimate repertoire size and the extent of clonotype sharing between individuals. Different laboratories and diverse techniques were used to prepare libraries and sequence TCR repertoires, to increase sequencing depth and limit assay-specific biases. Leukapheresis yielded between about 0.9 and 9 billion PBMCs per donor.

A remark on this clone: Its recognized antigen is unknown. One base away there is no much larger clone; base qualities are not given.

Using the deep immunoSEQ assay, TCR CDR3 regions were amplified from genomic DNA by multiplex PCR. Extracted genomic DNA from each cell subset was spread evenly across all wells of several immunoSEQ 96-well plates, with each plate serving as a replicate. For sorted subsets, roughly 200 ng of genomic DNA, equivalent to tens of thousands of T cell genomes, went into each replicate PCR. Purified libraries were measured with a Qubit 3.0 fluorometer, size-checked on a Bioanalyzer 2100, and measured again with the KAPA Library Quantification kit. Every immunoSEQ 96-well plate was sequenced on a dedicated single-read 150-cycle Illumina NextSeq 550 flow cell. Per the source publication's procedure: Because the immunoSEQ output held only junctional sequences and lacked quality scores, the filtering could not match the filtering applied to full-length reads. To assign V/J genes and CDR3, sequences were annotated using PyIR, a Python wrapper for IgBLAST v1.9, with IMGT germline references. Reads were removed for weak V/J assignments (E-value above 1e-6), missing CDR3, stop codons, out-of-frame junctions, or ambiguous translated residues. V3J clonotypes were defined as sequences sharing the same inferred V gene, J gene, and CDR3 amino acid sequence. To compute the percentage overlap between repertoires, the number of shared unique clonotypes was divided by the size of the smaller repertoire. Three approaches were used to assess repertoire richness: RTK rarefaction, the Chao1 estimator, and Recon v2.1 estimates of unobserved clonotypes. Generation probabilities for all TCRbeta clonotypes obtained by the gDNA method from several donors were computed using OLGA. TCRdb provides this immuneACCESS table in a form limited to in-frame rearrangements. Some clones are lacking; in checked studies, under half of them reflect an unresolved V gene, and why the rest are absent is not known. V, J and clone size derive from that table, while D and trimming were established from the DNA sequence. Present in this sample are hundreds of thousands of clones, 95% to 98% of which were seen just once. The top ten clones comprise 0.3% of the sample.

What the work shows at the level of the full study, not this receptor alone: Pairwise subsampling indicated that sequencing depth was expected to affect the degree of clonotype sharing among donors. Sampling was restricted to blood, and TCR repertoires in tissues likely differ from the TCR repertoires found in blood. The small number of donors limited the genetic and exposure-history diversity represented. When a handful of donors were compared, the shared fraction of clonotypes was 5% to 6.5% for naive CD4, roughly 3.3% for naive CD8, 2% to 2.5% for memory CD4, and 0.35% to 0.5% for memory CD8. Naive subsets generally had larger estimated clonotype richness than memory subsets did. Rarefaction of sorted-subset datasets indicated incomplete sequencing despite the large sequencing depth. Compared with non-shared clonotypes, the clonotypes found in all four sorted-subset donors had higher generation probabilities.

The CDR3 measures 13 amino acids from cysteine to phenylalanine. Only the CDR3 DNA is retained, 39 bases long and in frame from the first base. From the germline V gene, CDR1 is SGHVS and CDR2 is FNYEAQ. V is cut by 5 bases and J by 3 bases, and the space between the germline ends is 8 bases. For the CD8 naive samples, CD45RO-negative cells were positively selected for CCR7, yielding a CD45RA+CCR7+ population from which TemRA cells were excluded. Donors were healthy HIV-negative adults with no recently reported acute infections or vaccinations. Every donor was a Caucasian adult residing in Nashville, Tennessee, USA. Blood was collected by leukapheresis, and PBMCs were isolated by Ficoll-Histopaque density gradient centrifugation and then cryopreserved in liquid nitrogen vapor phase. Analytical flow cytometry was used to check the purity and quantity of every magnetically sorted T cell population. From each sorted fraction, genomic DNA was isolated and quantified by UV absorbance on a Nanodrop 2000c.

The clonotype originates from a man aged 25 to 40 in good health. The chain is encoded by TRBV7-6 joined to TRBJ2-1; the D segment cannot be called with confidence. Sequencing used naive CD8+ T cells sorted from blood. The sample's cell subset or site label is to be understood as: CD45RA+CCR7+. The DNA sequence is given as TGTGCCAGCAGCAGAGAACTCTACAATGAGCAGTTCTTC. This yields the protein CASSRELYNEQFF.